Sequencing of this T cell receptor beta chain was carried out in a study of CD8 T cells in Susac syndrome. Reverse transcription of about 0.5 to 1 ug RNA was carried out with random hexamers. Amplification of TCR beta CDR3 was carried out by immunoSEQ multiplex PCR, which covered 54 Vbeta and 13 Jbeta segments. TCRdb re-called the immunoSEQ multiplex PCR reads through MiXCR, storing one row per CDR3 protein. The data show around 200,000 distinct CDR3 sequences, approximately 94% seen once. The sequenced target, TCR beta, came from blood CD8+ and CD4+ T cells. The authors negatively isolated CD8+ and CD4+ T cells and FACS-enriched TEMRA cells. The V end was cut by 0 bases, the J end by 5 bases, with 7 bases between. The germline CDR1 and CDR2 sequences are LNHNV and YYDKDF (reference sequence). This CDR3 is built from 13 residues. On this clonotype itself: The antigen remains undetermined.

Study-level points and caveats: The study recognized that the number of individuals in its TCR sequencing and HLA analysis was relatively small.

The TCR was taken from a human donor with multiple sclerosis. The specimen sequenced was CD4+ T cells from PBMCs. The chain recombines TRBV15 with TRBJ1-2, with no clear D. CDR3 in amino acids: CATSRDQRYGYTF. In nucleotides, the CDR3 is TGTGCCACCAGCAGAGATCAAAGATATGGCTACACCTTC.